These 14 T cell receptor beta chains share one sample of origin, sequenced in a study of T-cell memory formation after mild COVID-19. TCRdb passed the 5' RACE reads through MiXCR, listing each CDR3 protein once. The sample lists some 450,000 distinct CDR3 sequences, 20% occurring once. The sequencing sample was made of PBMCs or a T cell subset sorted from them (not recorded which). These receptors were taken from an adult woman who had mild COVID-19 (a few samples of this study predate the infection). Cell type and time point are not known.

The chain links TRBV12-3 or TRBV12-4 to TRBJ2-1, with 7 bases matching TRBD1. CDR3 length: 12 amino acids. J gave up 12 bases and V 5 bases, and 7 bases lay outside the gene matches. CDR3 amino acids: CASSPTGLTQFF. CDR3 DNA sequence: TGTGCCAGCAGTCCGACAGGGTTGACGCAGTTCTTC.

This clonotype was counted a few times. The chain carries TRBV6-5 and TRBJ2-1; D is ambiguous. There are 15 residues in the CDR3. V was clipped by 0 bases and J by 5 bases, with 11 bases between them. Germline assignment: CDR1 MNHEY and CDR2 SVGAGI. CDR3 sequence: CASSYSGNLDNEQFF. The CDR3 nucleotides are TGTGCCAGCAGTTACTCCGGCAATCTGGACAATGAGCAGTTCTTC.

This clonotype turned up a few times. This chain connects TRBV6-5 to TRBJ2-5, with 10 bases matching TRBD2. CDR1 is MNHEY and CDR2 is SVGAGI in the germline V gene. CDR3 size: 16 residues. V shed 8 bases, J shed 0 bases, and the junction held 9 bases outside the gene matches. DNA of the CDR3: TGTGCCAGCCGGAGGCTAGCGGGAGTCCACCAAGAGACCCAGTACTTC. Protein sequence: CASRRLAGVHQETQYF.

The chain links TRBV20-1 to TRBJ1-1; D not certain. The germline V gene has CDR1 DFQATT and CDR2 SNEGSKA (reference sequence). This CDR3 is 15 amino acids long. The V gene lost 0 bases and the J gene lost 3 bases, with 14 bases spanning the gap. The CDR3 reads CSARDAAGSHTEAFF. The CDR3 DNA follows: TGCAGTGCTAGAGATGCGGCAGGAAGCCACACTGAAGCTTTCTTT.

This clonotype has just a few counts. This chain uses TRBV10-3 with TRBJ2-3; possible D gene TRBD2, 6 bases. The V end lost 0 bases, the J end lost 6 bases, and 16 bases lay between the germline ends. This CDR3 is built from 16 residues. The germline gives CDR1 ENHRY, CDR2 SYGVKD. The chain's CDR3 is CAISESAGTSGDTQYF. For the CDR3, the DNA is TGTGCCATCAGTGAGTCGGCAGGGACGAGCGGGGATACGCAGTATTTT.

V is TRBV4-1 and J is TRBJ2-7, with 9 bases that match TRBD1. J gave up 3 bases and V 1 base, and 4 bases lay outside the gene matches. The CDR3 consists of 15 residues. Germline CDR1 reads MGHRA; CDR2 reads YSYEKL. CDR3 sequence reads: CASSQVETGGYEQYF. In DNA form, the CDR3 reads TGCGCCAGCAGCCAAGTTGAGACAGGGGGCTACGAGCAGTACTTC.

DNA for the CDR3: TGTGCCAGCAGTTCGTACAGGGGTTCCACTGAAGCTTTCTTT. Its translation is CASSSYRGSTEAFF. The chain uses TRBV12-3 or TRBV12-4 and TRBJ1-1, with 7 positions matching TRBD1. The CDR3 is 14 residues long. V gave up 4 bases and J gave up 4 bases; unmatched junction bases: 6.

This clonotype was observed a handful of times. A much larger clone lies one base from this, so it may be a read error. The chain combines TRBV12-3 or TRBV12-4 with TRBJ2-1; D is uncertain. The CDR3 has 11 amino acids. V was trimmed by 2 bases and J by 8 bases, leaving 4 bases between them. The CDR3 protein is CASSLMDEQFF. The CDR3 region has the DNA TGTGCCAGCAGTTTAATGGATGAGCAGTTCTTC.

This clonotype has more than one count but fewer than ten. The gene calls are TRBV27 and TRBJ1-1; D is ambiguous. V shed 3 bases and J shed 7 bases, with 9 bases lying between them. The V gene's germline CDR1 is MNHEY and CDR2 SMNVEV (reference sequence). The CDR3 covers 12 residues. CDR3 bases: TGTGCCAGCAGTTTCCCGGACGGTGAAGCTTTCTTT. As protein: CASSFPDGEAFF.

The gene calls are TRBV5-1 and TRBJ1-1; D gene ambiguous. With 2 bases removed from V and 2 bases from J, the gap between germline ends came to 4 bases. Germline V gene sequence: CDR1 SGHRS, CDR2 YFSETQ. This CDR3 contains 12 residues. This CDR3 is CASSFDNTEAFF. For the CDR3, the DNA is TGCGCCAGCAGCTTCGACAACACTGAAGCTTTCTTT.

This clonotype turned up a few times. The chain employs TRBV29-1 and TRBJ2-7, with TRBD2 matching over 14 bases. The CDR3 has 18 residues. The V gene end was trimmed by 6 bases and the J gene end by 3 bases; junction bases not matched to a gene: 16. Germline V gives CDR1 SQVTM, CDR2 ANQGSEA. CDR3 coding DNA: TGCAGCGTACGTGGGTCCGGACTAGCGGGGGGCCCTTACTACGAGCAGTACTTC. Encoded protein: CSVRGSGLAGGPYYEQYF.

In its sample, this clonotype was seen a few times. This chain links TRBV9 with TRBJ2-3; 7 bases match TRBD2. Germline values: CDR1 SGDLS, CDR2 YYNGEE. Trimming cost V 4 bases and J 4 bases; bases outside gene matches: 6. This CDR3 comprises 14 residues. The CDR3 loop reads CASSTAGRADTQYF. The CDR3 DNA reads TGTGCCAGCAGCACAGCGGGGAGGGCAGATACGCAGTATTTT.

The chain carries TRBV28 and TRBJ1-1; D is undetermined. V lost 6 bases to trimming and J lost 11 bases, with 13 bases between them. The CDR3 spans 11 residues. The germline gives CDR1 MDHEN, CDR2 SYDVKM. The CDR3 sequence: CASSRTQVAFF. CDR3 nucleotides: TGTGCCAGCAGCCGTACCCAGGTGGCTTTCTTT.

In its sample, this clonotype was seen a few times. V is TRBV3-1 and J is TRBJ2-5; tentative D call: TRBD1 (5 bases). The CDR3 is 14 amino acids. Germline lookup yields CDR1 LGHDT and CDR2 YNNKEL (reference sequence). Trimming stripped 0 bases from V and 9 bases from J, with 14 bases between. The DNA for the CDR3 is TGTGCCAGCAGCCAAGATGGGGCCCCTCGGGCCCAGTACTTC. Amino acid sequence: CASSQDGAPRAQYF.